This T cell receptor (beta chain) was sequenced during a study of blood T cell repertoires in COVID-19. Study background: Sites across the United States, Italy and Spain contributed samples from acute and convalescent COVID-19.

Using immunoSEQ multiplex PCR, the repertoire was profiled, and TCRdb retains in-frame clones only, with some absent. The sample contains around 100,000 clones, around 85% of which appear only once. Trimming took off 9 bases at V and 6 bases at J, with 15 bases between the two ends. The CDR3 is 13 residues long. Germline CDR1 is LNHDA and CDR2 is SQIVND (reference sequence). The source is a man aged 45-60 years with active or convalescent COVID-19. This chain connects TRBV19 to TRBJ1-5, with D perhaps TRBD1 (5 bases). The specimen was peripheral blood. CDR3 region: CASGWGGAQPQHF. In nucleotides, the CDR3 is TGTGCCAGCGGTTGGGGGGGTGCTCAGCCCCAGCATTTT.